The clone carrying this TCR beta chain has more than one count but fewer than ten. After constant-region reverse-primer amplification, full-length variable regions underwent semi-nested PCR with Nested Universal Primer A. Via MiXCR, TCRdb re-called the 5' RACE reads, giving one row per CDR3 protein. The data contain over 50,000 distinct CDR3 sequences, around 30% of them seen just once; the ten biggest clones take up about 2.5%. The CDR3 spans 14 residues. Trimming took 3 bases from V and 3 from J; bases not matched to a gene: 5. Germline CDR1 MNHEY, CDR2 SMNVEV (reference sequence). This sequence joins TRBV27 and TRBJ2-7; the match to TRBD2 covers 7 bases. Sequencing used tumor-infiltrating naive CD4+ T cells sorted from the breast tumor. The subset: naive CD4+ T cells, CD4+CD45RA+CD25-. This clonotype originated in a female donor with breast cancer. CDR3 DNA: TGTGCCAGCAGTTTTTTGCGGGAGAACTACGAGCAGTACTTC. Translation: CASSFLRENYEQYF.